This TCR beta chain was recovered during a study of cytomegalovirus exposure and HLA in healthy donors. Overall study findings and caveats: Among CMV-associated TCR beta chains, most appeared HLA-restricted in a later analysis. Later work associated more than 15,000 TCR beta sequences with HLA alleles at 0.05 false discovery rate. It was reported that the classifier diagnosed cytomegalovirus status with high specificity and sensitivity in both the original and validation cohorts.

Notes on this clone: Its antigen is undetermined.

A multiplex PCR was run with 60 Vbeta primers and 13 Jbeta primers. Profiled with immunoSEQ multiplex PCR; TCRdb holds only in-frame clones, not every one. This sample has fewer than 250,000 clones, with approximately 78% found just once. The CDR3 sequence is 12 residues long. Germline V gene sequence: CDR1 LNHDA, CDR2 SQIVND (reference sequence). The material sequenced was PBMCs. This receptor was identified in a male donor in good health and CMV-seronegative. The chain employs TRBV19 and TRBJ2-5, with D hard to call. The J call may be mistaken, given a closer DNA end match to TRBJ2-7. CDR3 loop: CASSRQRYEQYF. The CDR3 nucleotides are TGTGCCAGTAGTCGGCAGCGCTACGAGCAGTACTTC.